The 10 T cell receptor beta chains below were found in one sample sequenced in a study of cytomegalovirus exposure and HLA in healthy donors (dated by TCRdb to the late 2010s). Receptors were amplified or captured by the immunoSEQ multiplex PCR assay. For the multiplex PCR, a mixture combining 60 forward primers for TCR Vbeta segments and 13 reverse primers for TCR Jbeta segments was used. TCRdb's version of the immuneACCESS table is confined to in-frame rearrangements and falls short of the full clone set. An unresolved V gene accounts for under half of the shortfall where checked; the remainder is of unknown origin. This sample holds more than 90,000 clones; around three quarters were observed only once. The ten largest clones capture roughly 2% of the sample. Sequenced input: PBMCs. The origin of the receptors is a man between 40 and 49 years old in good health and CMV-seronegative.

The genes are TRBV4-3 and TRBJ2-7; D unclear. This CDR3 region has 14 residues. V lost 0 bases and J lost 1, with 7 bases in between. Looked up from germline, CDR1 is LGHNA and CDR2 is YSLEER. The CDR3 reads CASSQDGGSYEQYF. In nucleotides, the CDR3 is TGCGCCAGCAGCCAAGATGGCGGATCCTACGAGCAGTACTTC.

The chain employs TRBV6-5 and TRBJ2-6; D is perhaps TRBD1 (5 bases). Germline lookup yields CDR1 MNHEY and CDR2 SVGAGI. With 6 bases removed from V and 0 bases from J, the gap between germline ends came to 9 bases. The CDR3 is made up of 15 amino acids. The CDR3 protein is CASSETVSGANVLTF. The DNA for the CDR3 is TGTGCCAGCAGCGAGACAGTCTCTGGGGCCAACGTCCTGACTTTC.

The V gene is TRBV10-3, the J gene TRBJ2-3, with TRBD2 identical over 8 bases. The CDR3 sequence is 15 residues long. V lost 3 bases to trimming and J lost 2 bases; unmatched junction nucleotides: 4. The germline gives CDR1 ENHRY, CDR2 SYGVKD. The CDR3 here is CAISDSGGVTDTQYF. The CDR3 DNA sequence: TGTGCCATCAGTGATTCCGGGGGGGTCACAGATACGCAGTATTTT.

This sequence joins TRBV5-4 and TRBJ2-4; TRBD1 matches 7 bases. CDR3 size: 16 residues. Germline trimming cut 0 bases from V and 9 bases from J; bases unmatched to any gene: 12. Germline V gives CDR1 SGHNT, CDR2 YYREEE (reference sequence). The CDR3 sequence is CASSLALTGNMGIQYF. CDR3 in DNA: TGTGCCAGCAGCTTGGCCCTGACAGGGAATATGGGCATTCAGTACTTC.

The chain is built from TRBV5-1 and TRBJ1-2; tentative D call: TRBD1 (5 bases). Between the trimmed V and J ends, which lost 4 bases and 2 bases, there was a span of 12 bases. Germline V gene sequence: CDR1 SGHRS, CDR2 YFSETQ. CDR3 length: 14 residues. As DNA, the CDR3 is TGCGCCAGCAGCCCAGCGGGGGGGAACTATGGCTACACCTTC. Translating gives CASSPAGGNYGYTF. Drawing the rest from reference TRBV5-1 and TRBJ1-2, the complete variable domain is KAGVTQTPRYLIKTRGQQVTLSCSPISGHRSVSWYQQTPGQGLQFLFEYFSETQRNKGNFPGRFSGRQFSNSRSEMNVSTLELGDSALYLCASSPAGGNYGYTFGSGTRLTVV.

This clone showed up just a few times. The chain uses TRBV5-1 and TRBJ2-7; D possibly corresponds to TRBD1 (6 bases). This CDR3 comprises 14 residues. Germline CDR1 SGHRS, CDR2 YFSETQ. The germline V and J ends were trimmed by 0 bases and 2 bases, with 9 bases remaining between them. As DNA, the CDR3 is TGCGCCAGCAGCTTGGAAGGGACAACCTACGAGCAGTACTTC. It encodes CASSLEGTTYEQYF.

The gene calls are TRBV5-6 and TRBJ1-2; TRBD1 is a possible D gene (5 bases). Germline V gives CDR1 SGHDT, CDR2 YYEEEE. Trimming took 4 bases from V and 1 from J, leaving 11 bases between them. This CDR3 contains 14 residues. The DNA of the CDR3 is TGTGCCAGCAGCCCCGAGACAGTTAACTATGGCTACACCTTC. This encodes CASSPETVNYGYTF.

This clone showed up just once. V usage is TRBV9 and J usage is TRBJ2-1, with D tentatively TRBD2 (6 bases). In germline, CDR1 is SGDLS, CDR2 YYNGEE. The CDR3 consists of 15 residues. V dropped 1 base and J dropped 0 bases, with 8 bases sitting between them. This chain's CDR3 is CASSVTGDSYNEQFF. The CDR3 DNA is TGTGCCAGCAGCGTAACGGGGGACTCCTACAATGAGCAGTTCTTC.

This sequence joins TRBV7-2 and TRBJ2-5; 8 bases align to TRBD2. V trimming: 4 bases; J trimming: 6 bases; junction bases outside the gene matches: 16. Germline loops: CDR1 SGHTA, CDR2 FQGNSA. There are 17 residues in the CDR3. The CDR3 sequence is CASSSPGIAGGPKTQYF. The CDR3 nucleotides are TGTGCCAGCAGCTCCCCGGGGATTGCGGGGGGTCCGAAGACCCAGTACTTC. Full variable domain (rest looked up from reference TRBV7-2 and TRBJ2-5): GAGVSQSPSNKVTEKGKDVELRCDPISGHTALYWYRQSLGQGLEFLIYFQGNSAPDKSGLPSDRFSAERTGGSVSTLTIQRTQQEDSAVYLCASSSPGIAGGPKTQYFGPGTRLLVL.

The V and J genes are TRBV5-5 and TRBJ2-7; 10 bases are shared with TRBD2. Trimming at V came to 1 base and at J to 3 bases, leaving 4 bases not matched to a gene. Germline V gene lookup returns CDR1 SGHKS and CDR2 YYEKEE (reference sequence). This CDR3 spans 15 amino acids. The CDR3, as DNA: TGTGCCAGCAGCTTGATCCTAGCGGGAGTCTACGAGCAGTACTTC. It translates to CASSLILAGVYEQYF.